The 5 T cell receptor beta chains reported below all come from one sample, sequenced in a study of blood T cell repertoires in COVID-19. The protocol was immunoSEQ multiplex PCR, while the TCRdb copy is restricted to in-frame clones and leaves out a portion. The sample gives around 200,000 clones, about four fifths of which show up once; 3.2% is in the top ten. The specimen was PBMCs or T cells enriched from blood (not recorded which). The receptors shown here come from a woman in her twenties or thirties who had recovered from COVID-19.

In DNA, the CDR3 is TGCAGCGTTGAAAGTACTTTGAACACCGGGGAGCTGTTTTTT. Protein product: CSVESTLNTGELFF. The rearrangement joins TRBV29-1 to TRBJ2-2, with D unclear. Looked up from germline, CDR1 is SQVTM and CDR2 is ANQGSEA. V was shortened by 2 bases and J by 1 base, with 8 bases between the two germline ends. This CDR3 is built from 14 residues.

The chain carries TRBV3-1 (or the pseudogene TRBV3-2) and TRBJ2-1; D not certain. V was cut by 1 base and J by 0 bases, with 10 bases left in between. The CDR3 is 16 amino acids. Germline V gene sequence: CDR1 LGHDT, CDR2 YNNKEL (reference sequence). This chain's CDR3 is CASSQGLQVSYNEQFF. Here the CDR3 DNA reads TGTGCCAGCAGCCAAGGGTTGCAGGTCTCCTACAATGAGCAGTTCTTC.

The table lists this clone with a count of one. This chain uses TRBV3-1 (or the pseudogene TRBV3-2) with TRBJ2-7; the D gene is possibly TRBD2 (6 bases). Trimming took 0 bases from V and 6 from J, leaving 15 bases between them. This CDR3 comprises 15 residues. In germline, CDR1 is LGHDT, CDR2 YNNKEL (reference sequence). CDR3 bases: TGTGCCAGCAGCCAAGATTCGACTAGTTTCTCCGAGCAGTACGTC. The encoded protein is CASSQDSTSFSEQYV.

The V and J genes are TRBV5-1 and TRBJ2-3, with a possible D match to TRBD2 (5 bases). The CDR3 covers 15 residues. Germline assignment: CDR1 SGHRS and CDR2 YFSETQ. With 7 bases removed from V and 0 bases from J, the gap between germline ends came to 15 bases. The CDR3 nucleotides are TGCGCCAGCGGGCGAGGCGGGTCTAGCACAGATACGCAGTATTTT. Encoded protein: CASGRGGSSTDTQYF.

This rearrangement joins TRBV5-4 to TRBJ1-2, with 7 bases matching TRBD1. CDR3 length: 16 amino acids. Trimming took 0 bases from V and 2 from J; bases not matched to a gene: 7. Germline V lookup: CDR1 SGHNT, CDR2 YYREEE (reference sequence). This chain's CDR3 is CASSLGGGQTNYGYTF. The DNA of the CDR3 is TGTGCCAGCAGCTTGGGAGGGGGACAGACAAACTATGGCTACACCTTC.